This T cell receptor (beta chain) derives from a study of cytomegalovirus exposure and HLA in healthy donors. The PCR had 60 Vbeta and 13 Jbeta primers. Sequenced by immunoSEQ multiplex PCR; TCRdb stores in-frame clones only, minus some. This repertoire comprises 100,000 to 150,000 clones; its ten largest clones make up over 1.5%. CDR3 size: 15 residues. Trimming took 5 bases from V and 0 from J; bases not matched to a gene: 6. Germline lookup yields CDR1 LNHDA and CDR2 SQIVND (reference sequence). The sample comprised PBMCs. This receptor was obtained from a young man in good health and CMV-seronegative. The chain couples TRBV19 to TRBJ2-5, with 7 bases fitting TRBD1. The DNA of the CDR3 is TGTGCCAGTAGTGGCGCAGGGGGTTACCAAGAGACCCAGTACTTC. It specifies CASSGAGGYQETQYF.